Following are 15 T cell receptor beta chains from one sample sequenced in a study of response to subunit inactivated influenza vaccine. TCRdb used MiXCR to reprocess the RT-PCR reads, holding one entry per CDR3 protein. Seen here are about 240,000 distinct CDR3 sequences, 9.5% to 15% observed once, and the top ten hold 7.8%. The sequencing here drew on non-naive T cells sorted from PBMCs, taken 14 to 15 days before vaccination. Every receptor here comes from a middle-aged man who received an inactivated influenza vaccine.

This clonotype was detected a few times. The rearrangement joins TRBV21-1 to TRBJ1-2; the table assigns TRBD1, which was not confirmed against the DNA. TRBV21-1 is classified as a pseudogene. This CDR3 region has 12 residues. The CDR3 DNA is TGTGCCAGCAGCAAACCCAGGGGTGGCTACACCTTC. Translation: CASSKPRGGYTF.

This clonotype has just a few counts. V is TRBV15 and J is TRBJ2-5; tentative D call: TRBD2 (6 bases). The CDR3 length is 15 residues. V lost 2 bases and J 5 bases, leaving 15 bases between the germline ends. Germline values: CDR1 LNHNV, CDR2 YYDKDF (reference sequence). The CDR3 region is CATSRHNQGGETQYF. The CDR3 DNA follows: TGTGCCACCAGCAGACATAACCAGGGAGGCGAGACCCAGTACTTC.

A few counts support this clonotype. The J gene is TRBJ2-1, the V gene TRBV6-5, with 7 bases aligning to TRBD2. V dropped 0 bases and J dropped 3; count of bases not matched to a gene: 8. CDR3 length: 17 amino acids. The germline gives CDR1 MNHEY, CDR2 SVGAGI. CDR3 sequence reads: CASSYSAPSGIYNEQFF. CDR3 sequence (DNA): TGTGCCAGCAGTTACTCGGCCCCTAGCGGAATCTACAATGAGCAGTTCTTC.

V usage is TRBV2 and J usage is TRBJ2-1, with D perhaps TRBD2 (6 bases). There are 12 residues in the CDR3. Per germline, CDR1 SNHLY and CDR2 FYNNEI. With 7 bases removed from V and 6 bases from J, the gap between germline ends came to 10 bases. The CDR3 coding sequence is TGTGCCAGCACCGGGGGTGTCAATGAGCAGTTCTTC. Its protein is CASTGGVNEQFF.

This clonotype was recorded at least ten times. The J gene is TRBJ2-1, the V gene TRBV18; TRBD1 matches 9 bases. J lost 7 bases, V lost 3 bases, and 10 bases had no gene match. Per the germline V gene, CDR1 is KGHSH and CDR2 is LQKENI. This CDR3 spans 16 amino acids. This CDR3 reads CASSPFGQGLVNEQFF. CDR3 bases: TGTGCCAGCTCACCCTTCGGACAGGGGCTGGTGAATGAGCAGTTCTTC.

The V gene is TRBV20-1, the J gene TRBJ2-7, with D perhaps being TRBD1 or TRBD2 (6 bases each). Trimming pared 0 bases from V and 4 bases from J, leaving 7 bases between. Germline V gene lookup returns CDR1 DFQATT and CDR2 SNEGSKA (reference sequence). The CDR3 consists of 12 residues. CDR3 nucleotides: TGCAGTGCTAGAGAAGGGGGGTACGAGCAGTACTTC. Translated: CSAREGGYEQYF.

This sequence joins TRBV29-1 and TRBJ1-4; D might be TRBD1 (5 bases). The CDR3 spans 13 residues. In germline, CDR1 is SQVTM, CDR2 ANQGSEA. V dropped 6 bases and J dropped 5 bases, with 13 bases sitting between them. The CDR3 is CSVGVDPNEKLFF. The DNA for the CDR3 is TGCAGCGTGGGGGTGGACCCAAATGAAAAACTGTTTTTT.

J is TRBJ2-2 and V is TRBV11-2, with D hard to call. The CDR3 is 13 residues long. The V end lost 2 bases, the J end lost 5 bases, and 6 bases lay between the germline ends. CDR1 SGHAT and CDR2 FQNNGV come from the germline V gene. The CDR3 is CASSLMRTGELFF. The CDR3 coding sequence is TGTGCCAGCAGCTTAATGCGTACCGGGGAGCTGTTTTTT. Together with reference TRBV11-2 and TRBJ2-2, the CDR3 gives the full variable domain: EAGVAQSPRYKIIEKRQSVAFWCNPISGHATLYWYQQILGQGPKLLIQFQNNGVVDDSQLPKDRFSAERLKGVDSTLKIQPAKLEDSAVYLCASSLMRTGELFFGEGSRLTVL.

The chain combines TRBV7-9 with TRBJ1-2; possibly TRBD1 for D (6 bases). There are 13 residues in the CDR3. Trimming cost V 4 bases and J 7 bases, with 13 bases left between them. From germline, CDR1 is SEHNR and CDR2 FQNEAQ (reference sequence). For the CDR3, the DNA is TGTGCCAGCAGCTCCACAGGGATAAGTGGCTACACCTTC. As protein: CASSSTGISGYTF.

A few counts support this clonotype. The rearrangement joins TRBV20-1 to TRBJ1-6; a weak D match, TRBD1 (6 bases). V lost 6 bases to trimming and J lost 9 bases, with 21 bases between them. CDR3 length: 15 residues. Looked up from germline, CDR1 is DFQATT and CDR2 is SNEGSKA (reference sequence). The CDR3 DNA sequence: TGCAGTGCCACAGAACGCAAGACAGGCGGTTCACCCCTCCACTTT. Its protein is CSATERKTGGSPLHF.

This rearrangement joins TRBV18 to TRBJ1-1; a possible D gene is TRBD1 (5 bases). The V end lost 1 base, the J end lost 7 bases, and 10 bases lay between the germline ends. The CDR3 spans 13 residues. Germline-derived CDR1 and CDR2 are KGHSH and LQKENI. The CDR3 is CASSPQGLGEAFF. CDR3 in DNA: TGTGCCAGCTCACCACAGGGACTCGGTGAAGCTTTCTTT.

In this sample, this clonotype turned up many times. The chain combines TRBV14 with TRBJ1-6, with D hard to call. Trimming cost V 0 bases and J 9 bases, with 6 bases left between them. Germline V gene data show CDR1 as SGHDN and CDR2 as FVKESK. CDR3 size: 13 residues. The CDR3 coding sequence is TGTGCCAGCAGCCAAGATCTCGGTTCACCCCTCCACTTT. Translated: CASSQDLGSPLHF.

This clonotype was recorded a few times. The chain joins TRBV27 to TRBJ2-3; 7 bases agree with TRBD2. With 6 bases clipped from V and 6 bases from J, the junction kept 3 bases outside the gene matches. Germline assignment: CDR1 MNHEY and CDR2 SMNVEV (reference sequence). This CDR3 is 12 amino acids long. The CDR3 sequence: CASRGGWDTQYF. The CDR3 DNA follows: TGTGCCAGCAGGGGGGGGTGGGATACGCAGTATTTT.

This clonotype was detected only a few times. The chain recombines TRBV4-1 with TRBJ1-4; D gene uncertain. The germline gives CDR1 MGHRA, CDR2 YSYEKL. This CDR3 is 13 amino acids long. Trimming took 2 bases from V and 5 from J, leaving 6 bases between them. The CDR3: CASSQSGNEKLFF. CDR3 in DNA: TGCGCCAGCAGCCAATCAGGAAATGAAAAACTGTTTTTT.

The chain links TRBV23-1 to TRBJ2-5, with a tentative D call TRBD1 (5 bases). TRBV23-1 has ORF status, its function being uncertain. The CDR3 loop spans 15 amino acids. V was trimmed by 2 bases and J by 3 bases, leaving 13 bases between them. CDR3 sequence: CASSQKTDKKETQYF. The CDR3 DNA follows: TGCGCCAGCAGTCAAAAGACAGATAAAAAAGAGACCCAGTACTTC.